This T cell receptor (beta chain) was identified during a study of beta chain features in type 1 diabetes. Study at large: Age, gender, cell numbers and subset yield matched between patients and controls. Overall study findings and caveats: More deletions and fewer insertions at VDJ junctions were seen in type 1 diabetes patients. Among all four CD4+ subsets, Type 1 diabetes patients had TCRB CDR3s that were moderately but significantly shorter.

Only a few counts were recorded for this clone. The antigen remains unidentified. Every bit of the isolated RNA underwent reverse transcription, so sequencing read expressed TCRB transcripts. Repertoires were generated with immunoSEQ multiplex PCR, while TCRdb's copy carries only in-frame clones and drops some. The sample gives about 170,000 clones, roughly 8% of which show up once; approximately 0.54% is in the top ten. The CDR3 sequence is 15 residues long. V trimming: 1 base; J trimming: 4 bases; junction bases outside the gene matches: 5. The germline gives CDR1 MGHRA, CDR2 YSYEKL. The receptor's source is a man aged 18-30 years with type 1 diabetes. The chain links TRBV4-1 to TRBJ2-5; 8 bases match TRBD2. Input material: central memory CD4+ T cells from blood. CDR3 in DNA: TGCGCCAGCAGCCAAGGAACGGGAGGGGGAGAGACCCAGTACTTC. This translates into CASSQGTGGGETQYF.